The entry below gives a single T cell receptor beta chain sequence along with its context. Its antigen is currently unknown. The sample holds other DNA sequences that translate to the same CDR3. The CDR3 length is 12 residues. V gave up 6 bases and J gave up 2 bases, with 8 bases separating them. Germline-derived CDR1 and CDR2 are MNHNY and SVGAGI (reference sequence). Data came from immunoSEQ multiplex PCR; TCRdb stores just in-frame clones and leaves some out. The table includes 80,000 or so clones, roughly 79% detected once. The sample originates from a study of radiotherapy plus CTLA-4 blockade in lung cancer. Study-level information: Approximately 18% of patients responded objectively, and about 30% achieved disease control.

Study results and caveats: Once radiotherapy plus ipilimumab had been given, TCR clones derived from tumor expanded in blood. Response was reportedly best predicted by early blood T cell clone dynamics, with interferon-beta.

The chain recombines TRBV6-6 with TRBJ2-7; D may be TRBD1 (6 bases). This TCR was recovered from a human donor with non-small cell lung cancer who had a partial response to radiotherapy plus ipilimumab. Some clones in this sample may be carry-over from other donors' samples. Sequences were derived from peripheral blood, sampled from a patient treated with radiotherapy plus ipilimumab. This CDR3 is CASRQGAYEQYF. CDR3 sequence (DNA): TGTGCCAGCAGACAGGGTGCCTACGAGCAGTACTTC.